This record looks at one T cell receptor (beta chain) sequence and its context. This clonotype was counted only a few times. Its recognized antigen is unknown. Base qualities are not recorded, but no much larger clone differs from it by a single base. The library was produced with 5' RACE. Sequenced using an Illumina HiSeq 2000. Template switching introduced a universal primer binding site; the final cDNA contained a unique molecular identifier, enabling accurate counting of TCR cDNA molecules. Specific primers in the conserved constant-segment region were used to synthesize first-strand cDNA for TCR alpha and beta chains. To control for contamination, each cDNA library was double barcoded with a SMART-Mk sample barcode plus Illumina barcodes. TruSeq adapter sequences, together with Illumina sample barcodes, were added in two successive PCR steps. TCR alpha and beta cDNA libraries were sequenced on the Illumina HiSeq platform with custom primers. The published analysis was carried out like this. Raw reads were processed with MiGEC to extract unique molecular identifiers, and MiXCR was used to determine CDR3 positions. For each individual, recombination models were inferred using an EM algorithm with the repgenHMM and IGoR tools. Shared clonotypes were analyzed with the tcR package in R, and sharing was normalized by the product of cloneset sizes. To study raw recombination free of thymic and clonal selection effects, out-of-frame nonproductive sequences were analyzed. TCRdb applied fastp at Q25 and MiXCR to the public reads, then kept only in-frame beta chains. A single entry per CDR3 protein holds the most common genes and DNA from its merged rows. Here the V and J calls rest on TCRdb's processing, not on the authors' analysis. The sample data list 470,000 or so distinct CDR3 sequences, and 20% to 25% of these were observed just once. Clones ranked in the top ten supply roughly 2.8% of the sample.

Every donor in the study was a healthy Caucasian. The twin cohort consisted of three pairs of female monozygotic twins, all aged roughly 18 to 30 years. Positive isolation kits from Invitrogen were used to isolate the CD4+ and CD8+ T cell populations. This entry is derived from a study of identical twins (dated by TCRdb to the mid-2010s). Describing the broader study: TCR alpha and beta repertoires from monozygotic twins, unrelated adults of various ages and cord blood were deep-sequenced to test whether fetal clonotypes persist. Replicate twin experiments were performed at different times using different library preparation protocols to rule out contamination.

The CDR3 sequence holds 13 residues, the cysteine and phenylalanine included. Only the CDR3 DNA is retained, 39 bases long and in frame from the first base. V is reduced by 8 bases and J by 8 bases, leaving a spacing of 18 bases between them. CDR1 and CDR2 are read off the germline V gene (reference sequence) as SEHNR and FQNEAQ. Findings and caveats that apply to the study as a whole: In monozygotic twins, out-of-frame TCR alpha sharing was systematically underestimated by recombination models, although the models agreed with sharing between unrelated individuals. Conclusions relied on cross-sectional statistical analysis, since the same donors could not be followed over many years. Fewer insertions were carried by abundant cord blood beta clonotypes, a similar but weaker trend appeared in young adult naive repertoires, and no such trend appeared in memory repertoires. Invariant T cells such as MAIT and iNKT could partly confound zero-insertion analyses, though diverse VJ usage argued against this for most clonotypes. A weaker excess of twin sharing was found in beta out-of-frame sequences because the signal-to-noise ratio was lowered by fewer shared sequences. Compared with coincidental sharing between unrelated individuals, an excess of low generation-probability sequences was observed among out-of-frame TCR alpha sequences shared between twins.

These same records also appear under a second study, on T cells expressing NK-cell markers. Taken from the second paper: In sorted CD3+CD56+NKG2C+, CD3+CD56+NKG2C- and CD3+CD56-NKG2C+ T-cell subsets from several donors, TCR beta-chain repertoires were profiled. Of the eight sequenced donors, seven were found to be HCMV-seropositive and one was found to be HCMV-seronegative. To restrict sorting to alphabetaTCR-expressing T cells, an anti-gammadeltaTCR antibody was added in several experiments. In about 6 donors, the dominant CD3+CD56+NKG2C+ clonotypes were found to rank among the top 10 CD8+ clonotypes and to make up roughly 1.0-8% of CD8+ T cells. Those dominant clonotypes were again the most abundant among CD3+CD56-NKG2C+ cells in a handful of donors, at about 28.3-65%. It remained unclear whether the expanded NKG2C-expressing T cell clones were specific for HCMV antigens. The study sequenced eight donors, all healthy volunteers chosen at random: three men and five women. To determine HCMV serostatus, a commercial ELISA kit was used to detect HCMV-specific IgG in serum. MIGEC was used to demultiplex reads and group the reads by UMI, and MiTCR was used to assemble and quantify clonotypes. To remove erroneous sequences, TCR cDNA sequences were retained only when supported by two or more reads. The tcR package was used for downstream repertoire analysis, with clonotypes matched between fractions based on CDR3 nucleotide sequence plus V segment. Antigen specificity was annotated against VDJdb with VDJmatch, allowing one amino acid substitution in CDR3.

The sequence is built from TRBV7-9 and TRBJ1-2, with a weak D call of TRBD1 (5 bases match). Sequenced: CD4+ T cells sorted from blood. The TCR sequence derives from a young woman in good health. Here is the DNA: TGTGCCAGCGGTACGGGCAGGCACAGGGGCTACACCTTC. This codes for CASGTGRHRGYTF.